The 21 T cell receptor beta chains below were found in one sample sequenced in a study of T cell responses to AZD1222 COVID-19 vaccine. Some clones are missing from TCRdb's copy, which holds only in-frame ones; the method was immunoSEQ multiplex PCR. The sample includes fewer than 130,000 clones, 70% to 90% seen only once; the top ten take about 2.5%. Sequencing was performed on peripheral blood, taken 28 days after the second AZD1222 dose. These receptors all come from an adult who received the AZD1222 COVID-19 vaccine.

The rearrangement links TRBV2 to TRBJ2-5, with 11 bases aligning to TRBD2. The CDR3 extends over 13 amino acids. Per germline, CDR1 SNHLY and CDR2 FYNNEI. Unmatched junction bases numbered 3, after V lost 7 bases and J lost 5 bases. DNA for the CDR3: TGTGCCAGCAACTTAGCGGGAGGGGAGACCCAGTACTTC. This encodes CASNLAGGETQYF. Drawing the rest from reference TRBV2 and TRBJ2-5, the complete variable domain is EPEVTQTPSHQVTQMGQEVILRCVPISNHLYFYWYRQILGQKVEFLVSFYNNEISEKSEIFDDQFSVERPDGSNFTLKIRSTKLEDSAMYFCASNLAGGETQYFGPGTRLLVL.

The chain employs TRBV19 and TRBJ1-5, with D tentatively TRBD1 (6 bases). The CDR3 is made up of 14 amino acids. The V gene's germline CDR1 is LNHDA and CDR2 SQIVND (reference sequence). V was pared by 4 bases and J by 5 bases, with 12 bases between. Here the CDR3 reads CASSTQGSDQPQHF. DNA for the CDR3: TGTGCCAGTAGTACACAGGGTTCGGATCAGCCCCAGCATTTT.

The chain has TRBV7-2 and TRBJ1-6; no clear D gene. The V end was cut by 1 base, the J end by 0 bases, with 1 base between. Germline values: CDR1 SGHTA, CDR2 FQGNSA. The CDR3 runs to 14 residues. The CDR3 loop reads CASSLGSYNSPLHF. As DNA, the CDR3 is TGTGCCAGCAGCTTAGGCTCCTATAATTCACCCCTCCACTTT.

A single count supports this clone. The rearrangement uses TRBV5-4 and TRBJ2-2, with TRBD2 as a possible D gene (5 bases). CDR3 length: 14 residues. Between the trimmed V and J ends, which lost 1 base and 3 bases, there was a span of 7 bases. CDR1 is SGHNT, CDR2 YYREEE, per germline (reference sequence). The CDR3 sequence: CASSLLGDTGELFF. For the CDR3, the DNA is TGTGCCAGCAGCTTGTTGGGAGACACCGGGGAGCTGTTTTTT.

The CDR3: CASSIPHGDTGELFF. The CDR3 DNA reads TGTGCCAGTAGTATCCCACACGGCGACACCGGGGAGCTGTTTTTT. The chain joins TRBV19 to TRBJ2-2; D call uncertain. The CDR3 loop spans 15 amino acids. The germline V and J ends were trimmed by 3 bases and 3 bases, with 11 bases remaining between them. The germline CDR1 and CDR2 sequences are LNHDA and SQIVND (reference sequence).

This chain joins TRBV4-1 and TRBJ1-5, with 10 nucleotides matching TRBD1. The CDR3 totals 15 residues. Looked up from germline, CDR1 is MGHRA and CDR2 is YSYEKL. J gave up 6 bases and V 1 base, and 3 bases lay outside the gene matches. The chain's CDR3 is CASSQGTGGFQPQHF. The CDR3 nucleotides are TGCGCCAGCAGCCAAGGGACAGGGGGTTTTCAGCCCCAGCATTTT.

The chain links TRBV29-1 to TRBJ1-2; 9 bases map to TRBD1. CDR3 length: 14 amino acids. V was pared by 0 bases and J by 5 bases, with 4 bases of the junction left unmatched. Germline CDR1 is SQVTM and CDR2 is ANQGSEA. The chain's CDR3 is CSVEEGTGFYGYTF. DNA for the CDR3: TGCAGCGTTGAAGAGGGGACAGGGTTTTATGGCTACACCTTC.

J is TRBJ1-5 and V is TRBV6-5; 7 nucleotides agree with TRBD1. The CDR3 spans 15 residues. Trimming at V came to 7 bases and at J to 5 bases, leaving 11 bases not matched to a gene. Germline lookup yields CDR1 MNHEY and CDR2 SVGAGI. This chain's CDR3 is CASKVGTAGYQPQHF. Written as DNA, the CDR3 is TGTGCCAGCAAGGTGGGGACAGCCGGTTATCAGCCCCAGCATTTT.

This chain connects TRBV7-6 to TRBJ2-7; possibly TRBD2 for D (6 bases). The germline V and J ends were trimmed by 0 bases and 0 bases, with 9 bases remaining between them. Germline lookup yields CDR1 SGHVS and CDR2 FNYEAQ. The CDR3 covers 15 residues. CDR3 loop: CASSLAFGSSYEQYF. In DNA form, the CDR3 reads TGTGCCAGCAGCTTAGCTTTCGGGAGCTCCTACGAGCAGTACTTC.

The chain carries TRBV12-3 or TRBV12-4 and TRBJ1-1; D remains unclear. The CDR3 loop spans 12 amino acids. V lost 2 bases to trimming and J lost 6 bases, with 7 bases between them. CDR3 sequence: CASSLYRSEAFF. For the CDR3, the DNA is TGTGCCAGCAGTTTATACAGATCTGAAGCTTTCTTT.

The genes are TRBV27 and TRBJ1-1; 9 bases align to TRBD1. This CDR3 has 16 residues. Germline values: CDR1 MNHEY, CDR2 SMNVEV (reference sequence). After removal of 6 bases from V and 1 base from J, the junction contained 9 bases not matched to a gene. The CDR3 loop is CASRLGTGSTNTEAFF. As DNA, the CDR3 is TGTGCCAGCAGACTCGGGACAGGGTCAACGAACACTGAAGCTTTCTTT.

The CDR3 coding sequence is TGTGCCACCAGCAGCAGCGAGCCTGGCTACACCTTC. This codes for CATSSSEPGYTF. The chain is built from TRBV15 and TRBJ1-2; D not resolved. V lost 3 bases and J 7 bases, leaving 9 bases between the germline ends. The CDR3 covers 12 residues. Looked up from germline, CDR1 is LNHNV and CDR2 is YYDKDF (reference sequence).

On this clone itself: At one end, the junction sequence differs from germline, possibly due to a read error. V usage is TRBV9 and J usage is TRBJ2-7; maybe TRBD2 (7 bases). Germline lookup yields CDR1 SGDLS and CDR2 YYNGEE. The CDR3 is 15 amino acids. As DNA, the CDR3 is TGCGCCCGCAGCGTCGGCGGGGGCGCGAGGGGGGAGCAGTACTTC. Its protein is CARSVGGGARGEQYF.

This chain uses TRBV5-1 with TRBJ2-5, with TRBD2 matching over 8 bases. The CDR3 totals 14 residues. Germline CDR1 SGHRS, CDR2 YFSETQ. V dropped 5 bases and J dropped 3; count of bases not matched to a gene: 6. The DNA for the CDR3 is TGCGCCAGCAGAACGGGAGGGCCGGAAGAGACCCAGTACTTC. The encoded protein is CASRTGGPEETQYF. The variable domain in full, with the rest retrieved from reference TRBV5-1 and TRBJ2-5, is KAGVTQTPRYLIKTRGQQVTLSCSPISGHRSVSWYQQTPGQGLQFLFEYFSETQRNKGNFPGRFSGRQFSNSRSEMNVSTLELGDSALYLCASRTGGPEETQYFGPGTRLLVL.

The chain joins TRBV19 to TRBJ1-1; a possible D gene is TRBD1 (6 bases). Trimming pared 3 bases from V and 5 bases from J, leaving 7 bases between. The CDR3 totals 12 residues. Germline CDR1 is LNHDA and CDR2 is SQIVND (reference sequence). The CDR3 sequence is CASSIQGTEAFF. As DNA, the CDR3 is TGTGCCAGTAGTATCCAGGGGACTGAAGCTTTCTTT.

The V and J genes are TRBV7-9 and TRBJ1-2, with D uncertain. CDR1 and CDR2 (germline): SEHNR, FQNEAQ (reference sequence). This CDR3 spans 15 amino acids. Trimming pared 1 base from V and 0 bases from J, leaving 9 bases between. CDR3 bases: TGTGCCAGCAGCTTAGGGGCCAGTTCTAACTATGGCTACACCTTC. Translation gives CASSLGASSNYGYTF.

The genes are TRBV6-5 and TRBJ1-2; no clear D. The CDR3 length is 13 residues. In germline, CDR1 is MNHEY, CDR2 SVGAGI. Trimming shortened V by 2 bases and J by 6 bases, and 10 bases separated the two germline ends. The CDR3 DNA follows: TGTGCCAGCAGTTACACTCGACGAGATGGCTACACCTTC. It translates to CASSYTRRDGYTF.

The chain uses TRBV6-2 or TRBV6-3 and TRBJ1-2; D is undetermined. The CDR3 length is 13 residues. Trimming took 6 bases from V and 6 from J, leaving 14 bases between them. Germline V gives CDR1 MNHEY, CDR2 SVGEGT. CDR3 sequence reads: CASSPRQTHGYTF. The CDR3 nucleotides are TGTGCCAGCAGCCCCCGACAAACGCATGGCTACACCTTC.

This rearrangement joins TRBV19 to TRBJ1-2; D remains unclear. Germline loops: CDR1 LNHDA, CDR2 SQIVND (reference sequence). The CDR3 is made up of 12 amino acids. V gave up 5 bases and J gave up 5 bases, with 9 bases separating them. CDR3 amino acids: CASSRIRYGYTF. The CDR3 region has the DNA TGTGCCAGTAGTCGGATTCGGTATGGCTACACCTTC.

The chain employs TRBV4-2 and TRBJ1-1; no clear D. CDR3 length: 15 residues. Per germline, CDR1 LGHNA and CDR2 YNFKEQ. V lost 0 bases and J 1 base, leaving 9 bases between the germline ends. The DNA for the CDR3 is TGTGCCAGCAGCCAAGATCGAACTCAGAACACTGAAGCTTTCTTT. It codes for CASSQDRTQNTEAFF.

This chain uses TRBV6-5 with TRBJ1-2; 8 bases are shared with TRBD1. Germline loops: CDR1 MNHEY, CDR2 SVGAGI. Losses at the gene ends were 7 bases for V and 8 bases for J; bases not matched to a gene: 12. There are 14 residues in the CDR3. CDR3 coding DNA: TGTGCCAGCACCCGACAGGGGCGAGTGGGGGGCTACACCTTC. As protein: CASTRQGRVGGYTF.